The 7 T cell receptor beta chains below come from one sample, sequenced in a study of control samples from healthy donors and cancer patients. Clones were sequenced by immunoSEQ multiplex PCR, and TCRdb holds only the in-frame ones, with some missing. The sample lists approximately 120,000 clones, about nine tenths occurring once. Sequencing was done on a sample of blood. These receptor sequences come from a human donor in good health. The donor label of this sample is uncertain.

This clone was detected a few times. The rearrangement joins TRBV5-1 to TRBJ2-1, with 8 bases lining up with TRBD1. The CDR3 is made up of 15 amino acids. The J segment lost 5 bases and the V segment lost 2 bases, leaving 6 bases of the junction unmatched. The germline gives CDR1 SGHRS, CDR2 YFSETQ. The CDR3 sequence is CASSFEGQADNEQFF. The CDR3, as DNA: TGCGCCAGCAGCTTTGAGGGACAGGCGGACAATGAGCAGTTCTTC. Based on the CDR3 plus reference TRBV5-1 and TRBJ2-1, the full variable domain is KAGVTQTPRYLIKTRGQQVTLSCSPISGHRSVSWYQQTPGQGLQFLFEYFSETQRNKGNFPGRFSGRQFSNSRSEMNVSTLELGDSALYLCASSFEGQADNEQFFGPGTRLTVL.

The J gene is TRBJ1-5, the V gene TRBV21-1; TRBD1 is the table's D call, not checked against the DNA. TRBV21-1 is classified as a pseudogene. The CDR3 runs 17 residues. As DNA, the CDR3 is TGTGCCAGCAGCAAAGGTTTTTTAGGACAGGGCAATCAGCCCCAGCATTTT. It translates to CASSKGFLGQGNQPQHF.

V is TRBV11-2 and J is TRBJ2-5, with D tentatively TRBD1 or TRBD2 (6 bases each). The V end lost 1 base, the J end lost 5 bases, and 11 bases lay between the germline ends. The CDR3 has 14 amino acids. Germline-derived CDR1 and CDR2 are SGHAT and FQNNGV. CDR3 in DNA: TGTGCCAGCAGCTTAGGGGGGGCGAGGGAGACCCAGTACTTC. It translates to CASSLGGARETQYF.

The chain couples TRBV3-1 (or the pseudogene TRBV3-2) to TRBJ1-4; possible D gene TRBD1, 5 bases. In germline, CDR1 is LGHDT, CDR2 YNNKEL (reference sequence). The V end was cut by 5 bases, the J end by 7 bases, with 14 bases between. The CDR3 has 14 amino acids. The CDR3 nucleotides are TGTGCCAGCAGCGCCCGGGGGGTGGGTGAAAAACTGTTTTTT. Translated, it gives CASSARGVGEKLFF.

This chain links TRBV10-1 with TRBJ1-2; D gene unclear. Germline V lookup: CDR1 WNHNN, CDR2 SYGVQD (reference sequence). CDR3 length equals 13 residues. V lost 0 bases to trimming and J lost 8 bases, with 10 bases between them. The DNA for the CDR3 is TGCGCCAGCAGTGAGTCCCCGCGATCCGGCTACACCTTC. Its translation: CASSESPRSGYTF.

The chain couples TRBV19 to TRBJ2-3; tentatively, D is TRBD2 (5 bases). Trimming removed 9 bases from V and 2 bases from J, with 12 bases in between. The germline gives CDR1 LNHDA, CDR2 SQIVND (reference sequence). The CDR3 covers 13 residues. This CDR3 is CASRTPATDTQYF. The DNA for the CDR3 is TGTGCCAGCAGGACTCCCGCCACAGATACGCAGTATTTT.

The chain carries TRBV10-3 and TRBJ2-3; possible D gene TRBD1, 5 bases. Germline-derived CDR1 and CDR2 are ENHRY and SYGVKD. The CDR3 contains 17 residues. The germline V and J ends were trimmed by 0 bases and 5 bases, with 18 bases remaining between them. The CDR3 DNA is TGTGCCATCAGTGAGTCAAAGGGGTCAGGGCGTAAAGATACGCAGTATTTT. This translates into CAISESKGSGRKDTQYF.